Listed below are T cell receptor beta chains from one sample, sequenced in a study of T cells after yellow fever vaccination. TCRdb analysed the 5' RACE reads with MiXCR anew, one entry per CDR3 protein. The sample shows some 300,000 distinct CDR3 sequences, 7.5% to 9.5% of them seen only once. The specimen comprised CD4+ T cells sorted from PBMCs, sampled 5 days after the yellow fever booster vaccination. Every receptor here comes from a man aged 18 to 29 who received the YFV17D yellow fever vaccine. Each CDR3 is given without its conserved first and last residue. Fields, in order: V gene, clone size, J gene, CDR3 length, CDR3 protein. The size field is filled for only some rows; it gives once, few, many or a size class.

TRBV7-2	few	TRBJ1-1	10	ASSRGQEIAF
TRBV5-1	NA	TRBJ2-2	14	ASSLRGTGLTGELF
TRBV7-9	few	TRBJ2-1	15	ASSSLVGATSGNEQF
TRBV5-1	few	TRBJ2-3	16	ASSLAPRGVASTDTQY
TRBV4-3	NA	TRBJ2-6	14	ASSQEGAPGANVLT
TRBV18	many	TRBJ2-5	13	ASSLRTGEMETQY
TRBV5-6	NA	TRBJ2-5	13	ASSLGRSGYETQY
TRBV5-1	many	TRBJ2-1	13	ASSASGTSLDEQF
TRBV12-3/TRBV12-4	few	TRBJ2-3	10	ASSFAGDTQY
TRBV20-1	many	TRBJ2-3	13	SASGRPKGTDTQY
TRBV24-1	NA	TRBJ2-3	13	ATSGGTGNTDTQY
TRBV15	NA	TRBJ2-5	13	ATSSGRGAQETQY
TRBV12-3/TRBV12-4	few	TRBJ2-5	12	ASSPGGERGSQY
TRBV5-6	few	TRBJ2-1	12	ASSFLVIRDEQF
TRBV2	many	TRBJ1-6	13	ASSEAVGEHSPLH
TRBV20-1	few	TRBJ2-1	16	SARHPHRPWSSYNEQF
TRBV20-1	few	TRBJ1-2	11	SAGTGPNYGYT
TRBV20-1	few	TRBJ2-1	15	SARGRVLAGKNNEQF
TRBV12-3/TRBV12-4	NA	TRBJ1-6	12	ASSSSSYNSPLH
TRBV5-4	NA	TRBJ2-2	12	ASSRGGPTGELF